The 10 T cell receptor beta chains in this list originate from one sample, sequenced in a study of regulatory T cells in long-lasting Graves disease. Sample time point: persistent/refractory GD, antithyroid drugs over 5 years with positive TRAb. Extracted RNA from PBMCs served as the source of the TCR library. Investigators prepared the TCR beta libraries by applying iRepertoire HTBI primers and Arm-PCR of CDR3 regions. TCRdb re-called the multiplex PCR reads through MiXCR, storing one row per CDR3 protein. The repertoire includes around 400,000 distinct CDR3 sequences, 23% of them detected once, and around 24% sits in the top ten. Sequencing was performed on peripheral blood mononuclear cells (PBMCs), taken when the disease was refractory, from a patient treated with antithyroid drugs. These receptors all come from a female donor with Graves disease.

This clonotype appeared a single time. V is TRBV12-3 or TRBV12-4 and J is TRBJ1-5; D gene uncertain. The CDR3 sequence is 13 residues long. Trimming removed 4 bases at V and 7 bases at J, with 11 bases between. The CDR3 here is CASSSSDLQPQHF. CDR3 DNA sequence: TGTGCCAGCAGTTCGAGCGATTTACAGCCCCAGCATTTT.

This clonotype was seen many times. The chain is built from TRBV29-1 and TRBJ2-7, with TRBD2 matching 12 bases. The CDR3 totals 16 residues. Germline CDR1 SQVTM, CDR2 ANQGSEA. V was clipped by 6 bases and J by 2 bases; unmatched bases: 11. CDR3: CSVLTDGLAGTYEQYF. CDR3 in DNA: TGCAGCGTACTGACCGACGGACTAGCGGGGACCTACGAGCAGTACTTC.

This clonotype came up many times. The chain links TRBV28 to TRBJ2-2; no clear D. The CDR3 loop spans 15 amino acids. The V gene's germline CDR1 is MDHEN and CDR2 SYDVKM. Trimming shortened V by 1 base and J by 5 bases, and 11 bases separated the two germline ends. In nucleotides, the CDR3 is TGTGCCAGCAGTTTATCGTACGGGTCGACCGGGGAGCTGTTTTTT. This codes for CASSLSYGSTGELFF.

This clonotype was detected many times. The V call is TRBV4-1, the J call TRBJ2-2; a weak D match, TRBD2 (6 bases). V dropped 2 bases and J dropped 5 bases, with 12 bases sitting between them. CDR3 size: 15 residues. From germline, CDR1 is MGHRA and CDR2 YSYEKL. The CDR3 DNA reads as TGCGCCAGCAGCCAACTGGGAGGAGGGACCGGGGAGCTGTTTTTT. Amino acid sequence: CASSQLGGGTGELFF.

In its sample, this clonotype was seen a few times. V usage is TRBV7-8 and J usage is TRBJ2-2; 7 bases match TRBD1. Germline V lookup: CDR1 SGHVS, CDR2 FQNEAQ. V lost 6 bases, J lost 3 bases, and 1 base stayed unmatched. CDR3 length: 13 amino acids. The CDR3: CASRGGDTGELFF. CDR3 coding DNA: TGTGCCAGCAGAGGGGGCGACACCGGGGAGCTGTTTTTT.

The genes are TRBV19 and TRBJ2-7, with D tentatively TRBD1 (6 bases). CDR1 is LNHDA and CDR2 is SQIVND in the germline V gene (reference sequence). V was shortened by 6 bases and J by 6 bases, with 12 bases between the two germline ends. The CDR3 is 12 amino acids. The CDR3 coding sequence is TGTGCCAGTAGGGACAGCCGAGGCGAGCAGTACTTC. Amino acid sequence: CASRDSRGEQYF.

This chain uses TRBV20-1 with TRBJ1-6; 9 bases agree with TRBD1. This CDR3 contains 13 residues. Germline V gives CDR1 DFQATT, CDR2 SNEGSKA (reference sequence). Trimming cost V 6 bases and J 7 bases; bases outside gene matches: 4. As DNA, the CDR3 is TGCAGTGCGGCGGGACAGGGAAATTCACCCCTCCACTTT. Translated, it gives CSAAGQGNSPLHF.

This clonotype was seen at least ten times. The CDR3 coding sequence is TGTGCCAGCAGTGAAGAACTGATGACCGAAAAACTGTTTTTT. Translation: CASSEELMTEKLFF. V gene TRBV2 combines with J gene TRBJ1-4, with D unresolved. CDR1 and CDR2 (germline): SNHLY, FYNNEI. Trimming took 1 base from V and 8 from J, leaving 11 bases between them. This CDR3 spans 14 amino acids.

This clonotype was seen only a few times. This chain connects TRBV12-3 or TRBV12-4 to TRBJ1-2, with a tentative D call TRBD1 (6 bases). Trimming pared 5 bases from V and 8 bases from J, leaving 12 bases between. The CDR3 runs to 12 residues. For the CDR3, the DNA is TGTGCCAGCAGTGGGAACCAGGGGGGCTACACCTTC. Its protein is CASSGNQGGYTF.

This clonotype was recorded many times. The chain recombines TRBV11-2 with TRBJ1-4; TRBD1 matches 7 bases. V shed 5 bases, J shed 6 bases, and the junction held 6 bases outside the gene matches. CDR1 is SGHAT and CDR2 is FQNNGV in the germline V gene. This CDR3 region has 14 residues. CDR3 region: CASSRQGMYEKLFF. The CDR3 nucleotides read TGTGCCAGCAGCCGACAGGGAATGTATGAAAAACTGTTTTTT. The variable domain in full, with the rest retrieved from reference TRBV11-2 and TRBJ1-4, is EAGVAQSPRYKIIEKRQSVAFWCNPISGHATLYWYQQILGQGPKLLIQFQNNGVVDDSQLPKDRFSAERLKGVDSTLKIQPAKLEDSAVYLCASSRQGMYEKLFFGSGTQLSVL.